Following are 19 T cell receptor beta chains from one sample sequenced in a study of cytomegalovirus exposure and HLA in healthy donors. Assay: immunoSEQ multiplex PCR; the TCRdb copy retains only in-frame clones and omits some. Of roughly 70,000 clones in the sample, approximately 95% were seen once. Material: PBMCs. The receptor set was obtained from a young man in good health and CMV-seronegative.

This chain links TRBV19 with TRBJ2-5; D is undetermined. The CDR3 is made up of 13 amino acids. The germline gives CDR1 LNHDA, CDR2 SQIVND (reference sequence). The V end lost 4 bases, the J end lost 5 bases, and 11 bases lay between the germline ends. The CDR3 sequence: CASSTNPPETQYF. The DNA for the CDR3 is TGTGCCAGTAGTACTAACCCCCCCGAGACCCAGTACTTC. Complete variable domain (other parts from reference TRBV19 and TRBJ2-5): DGGITQSPKYLFRKEGQNVTLSCEQNLNHDAMYWYRQDPGQGLRLIYYSQIVNDFQKGDIAEGYSVSREKKESFPLTVTSAQKNPTAFYLCASSTNPPETQYFGPGTRLLVL.

The chain employs TRBV5-1 and TRBJ2-2; D gene ambiguous. CDR3 size: 15 residues. V lost 9 bases and J lost 3, with 18 bases in between. Germline loops: CDR1 SGHRS, CDR2 YFSETQ. For the CDR3, the DNA is TGCGCCACGGCCTTCACCGACTCTTACACCGGGGAGCTGTTTTTT. This encodes CATAFTDSYTGELFF. The whole variable domain, remainder taken from reference TRBV5-1 and TRBJ2-2, is KAGVTQTPRYLIKTRGQQVTLSCSPISGHRSVSWYQQTPGQGLQFLFEYFSETQRNKGNFPGRFSGRQFSNSRSEMNVSTLELGDSALYLCATAFTDSYTGELFFGEGSRLTVL.

This clone was recorded once. The chain has TRBV25-1 and TRBJ2-3, with D maybe TRBD1 (6 bases). Per the germline V gene, CDR1 is MGHDK and CDR2 is SYGVNS. CDR3 length: 14 amino acids. The V end lost 2 bases, the J end lost 6 bases, and 12 bases lay between the germline ends. CDR3 in DNA: TGTGCCAGCAGTGAACCCGGGACAACCGATACGCAGTATTTT. Protein sequence: CASSEPGTTDTQYF.

V usage is TRBV12-5 and J usage is TRBJ2-3; TRBD1 matches 8 bases. The CDR3 extends over 15 amino acids. V was pared by 1 base and J by 4 bases, with 4 bases of the junction left unmatched. From germline, CDR1 is LGHNT and CDR2 FRNRAP. As DNA, the CDR3 is TGTGCTAGTGGTTTGGGACAGGGGAGCCCAGATACGCAGTATTTT. Amino acid sequence: CASGLGQGSPDTQYF.

The rearrangement joins TRBV7-7 to TRBJ2-1, with a possible D match to TRBD1 (5 bases). The CDR3 covers 15 residues. The V and J ends lost 0 bases and 5 bases respectively, with 11 bases between them. Germline V lookup: CDR1 SSHAT, CDR2 FNYEAQ (reference sequence). CDR3 sequence: CASSLAHTGHNEQFF. The DNA for the CDR3 is TGTGCCAGCAGCTTAGCTCATACAGGTCACAATGAGCAGTTCTTC.

The rearrangement uses TRBV7-9 and TRBJ1-4; D ambiguous. The CDR3 extends over 15 amino acids. Trimming removed 5 bases from V and 8 bases from J, with 18 bases in between. The germline V gene has CDR1 SEHNR and CDR2 FQNEAQ (reference sequence). Here the CDR3 reads CASSPDPTPEEKLFF. The CDR3 DNA reads TGTGCCAGCAGCCCAGACCCTACTCCGGAGGAAAAACTGTTTTTT.

The chain carries TRBV10-2 and TRBJ1-4; tentative D call: TRBD1 (5 bases). The CDR3 length is 19 residues. CDR1 is WSHSY and CDR2 is SAAADI in the germline V gene. Trimming left V 0 bases short and J 3 bases short, with 20 bases between. The CDR3 reads CASSESYSEGFHPNEKLFF. CDR3 coding DNA: TGCGCCAGCAGTGAGTCGTATTCGGAGGGGTTTCATCCTAATGAAAAACTGTTTTTT.

The chain couples TRBV19 to TRBJ1-3; D is undetermined. Trimming cost V 6 bases and J 2 bases, with 14 bases left between them. Germline CDR1 LNHDA, CDR2 SQIVND (reference sequence). The CDR3 is made up of 15 amino acids. The CDR3 sequence is CASREMSRTGNTIYF. The CDR3 bases are TGTGCCAGTAGGGAGATGTCAAGAACTGGAAACACCATATATTTT.

The J gene is TRBJ1-1, the V gene TRBV7-9; D is undetermined. The CDR3 runs to 14 residues. Germline CDR1 is SEHNR and CDR2 is FQNEAQ (reference sequence). The V and J ends lost 8 bases and 1 base respectively, with 14 bases between them. This CDR3 is CASGRHPGNTEAFF. CDR3 nucleotides: TGTGCCAGCGGAAGACATCCAGGGAACACTGAAGCTTTCTTT.

V usage is TRBV27 and J usage is TRBJ2-3; D is perhaps TRBD2 (6 bases). This CDR3 spans 14 amino acids. V gave up 4 bases and J gave up 3 bases, with 11 bases separating them. CDR1 is MNHEY and CDR2 is SMNVEV in the germline V gene (reference sequence). Written as DNA, the CDR3 is TGTGCCAGCAGTTCCCTCGGGGGAACAGATACGCAGTATTTT. Residues: CASSSLGGTDTQYF.

The chain recombines TRBV30 with TRBJ1-3, with D unresolved. The V gene lost 1 base and the J gene lost 3 bases, with 4 bases spanning the gap. The CDR3 consists of 12 residues. Germline lookup yields CDR1 GTSNPN and CDR2 SVGIG (reference sequence). CDR3 residues: CAWSDSGNTIYF. The CDR3, as DNA: TGTGCCTGGAGTGACAGTGGAAACACCATATATTTT.

The rearrangement joins TRBV7-9 to TRBJ1-4; no definite D call. The CDR3 is 14 amino acids. The germline V gene has CDR1 SEHNR and CDR2 FQNEAQ (reference sequence). Trimming took 5 bases from V and 2 from J, leaving 9 bases between them. In DNA, the CDR3 is TGTGCCAGCAGCGAGGGAGCCACTAATGAAAAACTGTTTTTT. This codes for CASSEGATNEKLFF. The full variable domain, in which reference TRBV7-9 and TRBJ1-4 provide the parts outside the CDR3, is DTGVSQNPRHKITKRGQNVTFRCDPISEHNRLYWYRQTLGQGPEFLTYFQNEAQLEKSRLLSDRFSAERPKGSFSTLEIQRTEQGDSAMYLCASSEGATNEKLFFGSGTQLSVL.

The CDR3 DNA is TGTGCCAGCAGTTCACATAGGGGCCAGGCCTATGGCTACACCTTC. Its translation is CASSSHRGQAYGYTF. This rearrangement joins TRBV27 to TRBJ1-2, with D tentatively TRBD1 (5 bases). The CDR3 runs 15 residues. Trimming stripped 4 bases from V and 4 bases from J, with 16 bases between. Germline V gene sequence: CDR1 MNHEY, CDR2 SMNVEV (reference sequence).

The chain has TRBV30 and TRBJ1-1, with unresolved D. CDR1 GTSNPN and CDR2 SVGIG come from the germline V gene (reference sequence). V was pared by 3 bases and J by 5 bases, with 22 bases between. The CDR3 covers 16 residues. The CDR3 protein is CAWRGGPLTPRTEAFF. CDR3 in DNA: TGTGCCTGGAGAGGAGGACCCCTTACCCCTAGGACTGAAGCTTTCTTT.

The chain is built from TRBV30 and TRBJ2-3; 11 bases match TRBD2. The germline V gene encodes CDR1 GTSNPN and CDR2 SVGIG (reference sequence). This CDR3 is built from 14 residues. Germline trimming cut 2 bases from V and 3 bases from J; bases unmatched to any gene: 1. The CDR3 protein is CAWSRLAGTDTQYF. The CDR3 DNA sequence: TGTGCCTGGAGTCGACTAGCGGGAACAGATACGCAGTATTTT. Together with reference TRBV30 and TRBJ2-3, the CDR3 gives the full variable domain: SQTIHQWPATLVQPVGSPLSLECTVEGTSNPNLYWYRQAAGRGLQLLFYSVGIGQISSEVPQNLSASRPQDRQFILSSKKLLLSDSGFYLCAWSRLAGTDTQYFGPGTRLTVL.

This sequence joins TRBV2 and TRBJ2-3; 11 nucleotides line up with TRBD1. The CDR3 is made up of 16 amino acids. V lost 5 bases and J lost 2; bases outside the gene matches: 6. CDR1 is SNHLY and CDR2 is FYNNEI in the germline V gene. The CDR3 spells CASSPYGQGATDTQYF. The CDR3 bases are TGTGCCAGCAGTCCCTACGGACAGGGGGCCACAGATACGCAGTATTTT.

The CDR3 reads CASSQGDRGGANVLTF. In DNA, the CDR3 is TGCGCCAGCAGCCAAGGGGACAGAGGTGGGGCCAACGTCCTGACTTTC. The V call is TRBV4-3, the J call TRBJ2-6; 7 nucleotides align to TRBD1. V trimming: 1 base; J trimming: 3 bases; junction bases outside the gene matches: 3. Per the germline V gene, CDR1 is LGHNA and CDR2 is YSLEER. CDR3 length equals 16 residues.

This chain uses TRBV5-1 with TRBJ1-1; TRBD1 matches at 8 bases. CDR3 length equals 16 residues. V gave up 4 bases and J gave up 5 bases; unmatched junction bases: 13. In germline, CDR1 is SGHRS, CDR2 YFSETQ. The CDR3 reads CASSQGTGGMGTEAFF. The CDR3 bases are TGCGCCAGCAGCCAGGGGACAGGCGGGATGGGGACTGAAGCTTTCTTT. Together with reference TRBV5-1 and TRBJ1-1, the CDR3 gives the full variable domain: KAGVTQTPRYLIKTRGQQVTLSCSPISGHRSVSWYQQTPGQGLQFLFEYFSETQRNKGNFPGRFSGRQFSNSRSEMNVSTLELGDSALYLCASSQGTGGMGTEAFFGQGTRLTVV.

The chain combines TRBV29-1 with TRBJ1-1; maybe TRBD1 (5 bases). Trimming removed 1 base at V and 0 bases at J, with 9 bases between. The CDR3 covers 14 residues. Germline assignment: CDR1 SQVTM and CDR2 ANQGSEA. CDR3: CSVEVPGLNTEAFF. The CDR3 DNA reads TGCAGCGTTGAAGTTCCAGGGCTGAACACTGAAGCTTTCTTT.